Following are 27 T cell receptor beta chains from one sample sequenced in a study of T cells in Graves' hyperthyroidism and ophthalmopathy. Amplification of TCR beta CDR3 regions used RNA as the template. Researchers ran a first-round RT-PCR on the TCR CDR3 using the HTBI primer set. TCRdb reprocessed the multiplex PCR reads with MiXCR, giving one entry per CDR3 protein. The data show about 740,000 distinct CDR3 sequences, approximately 14% seen once. The sample was blood. The receptor source for this set is a woman younger than 30 with Graves' hyperthyroidism.

This clonotype was counted at least ten times. V and J are TRBV30 and TRBJ2-3; 7 nucleotides align to TRBD1. The CDR3 sequence is 17 residues long. Per germline, CDR1 GTSNPN and CDR2 SVGIG (reference sequence). V shed 2 bases and J 0 bases; nucleotides not matched to a gene: 11. The CDR3 bases are TGTGCCTGGAGTTCGTTGGGACAGATCACTAGCACAGATACGCAGTATTTT. This translates into CAWSSLGQITSTDTQYF. Looking up the rest from reference TRBV30 and TRBJ2-3 gives the full variable domain: SQTIHQWPATLVQPVGSPLSLECTVEGTSNPNLYWYRQAAGRGLQLLFYSVGIGQISSEVPQNLSASRPQDRQFILSSKKLLLSDSGFYLCAWSSLGQITSTDTQYFGPGTRLTVL.

This clonotype was seen a few times. The chain carries TRBV6-2 or TRBV6-3 and TRBJ2-3, with 9 positions matching TRBD2. The CDR3 runs 16 residues. With 8 bases clipped from V and 1 base from J, the junction kept 10 bases outside the gene matches. The germline gives CDR1 MNHEY, CDR2 SVGEGT. In nucleotides, the CDR3 is TGTGCCAGCTCCATGCGTAGCGGGAGAGGCACAGATACGCAGTATTTT. Translation: CASSMRSGRGTDTQYF.

This clonotype was counted between two and nine times. Just one base apart from a much larger clone, this may be a read error. The V and J genes are TRBV12-3 or TRBV12-4 and TRBJ2-7; 7 nucleotides align to TRBD2. The J call may be in error: the DNA end matches TRBJ2-1 better. The CDR3 has 17 amino acids. The chain's CDR3 is CASSLTGGRQLAYEQFF. CDR3 in DNA: TGTGCCAGCAGTTTAACTGGCGGGAGACAACTCGCCTACGAGCAGTTCTTC.

The gene calls are TRBV6-1 and TRBJ1-5; D remains unclear. The germline V and J ends were trimmed by 6 bases and 12 bases, with 30 bases remaining between them. Germline lookup yields CDR1 MNHNS and CDR2 SASEGT. CDR3 length: 17 amino acids. CDR3 sequence reads: CASSRVPDIAILGFQHF. The CDR3 DNA reads as TGTGCCAGCAGCCGGGTCCCCGATATAGCAATTTTAGGATTCCAGCATTTT.

This clonotype was found many times. The chain recombines TRBV12-3 or TRBV12-4 with TRBJ1-6; D unresolved. The ends were cut back, 8 bases at V and 5 bases at J, with 7 bases in the middle. The CDR3 has 12 amino acids. The CDR3 coding sequence is TGTGCCAGCGGGAACAATAATTCACCCCTCCACTTT. This sequence encodes CASGNNNSPLHF.

The chain combines TRBV12-3 or TRBV12-4 with TRBJ1-5, with no clear D. Trimming removed 6 bases from V and 6 bases from J, with 9 bases in between. The CDR3 sequence is 12 residues long. CDR3 nucleotide sequence: TGTGCCAGCAGCGACAACCCTCAGCCCCAGCATTTT. The encoded protein is CASSDNPQPQHF.

V gene TRBV18 combines with J gene TRBJ2-7; D unclear. Germline V lookup: CDR1 KGHSH, CDR2 LQKENI. The CDR3 is made up of 15 amino acids. The ends were cut back, 3 bases at V and 2 bases at J, with 14 bases in the middle. CDR3 sequence: CASSPQADPTYEQYF. CDR3 DNA: TGTGCCAGCTCACCCCAGGCAGACCCCACCTACGAGCAGTACTTC.

This clonotype was seen more than once but under ten times. This rearrangement joins TRBV5-5 to TRBJ1-2; TRBD1 might be the D (6 bases). The V end was cut by 0 bases, the J end by 2 bases, with 14 bases between. There are 16 residues in the CDR3. Germline lookup yields CDR1 SGHKS and CDR2 YYEKEE (reference sequence). Written as DNA, the CDR3 is TGTGCCAGCAGCTTGGGGCCAGGGGCAAAGAACTATGGCTACACCTTC. Protein sequence: CASSLGPGAKNYGYTF.

This clonotype was recorded at least ten times. This chain connects TRBV20-1 to TRBJ2-2; TRBD2 is a possible D gene (6 bases). V lost 6 bases and J 1 base, leaving 15 bases between the germline ends. The CDR3 sequence is 15 residues long. Germline V lookup: CDR1 DFQATT, CDR2 SNEGSKA (reference sequence). The CDR3 DNA is TGCAGTGCAAAGACCGGGACTCAGAACACCGGGGAGCTGTTTTTT. The encoded protein is CSAKTGTQNTGELFF.

This chain links TRBV20-1 with TRBJ2-7; possibly TRBD2 for D (6 bases). The CDR3 is 14 residues long. Between the trimmed V and J ends, which lost 1 base and 0 bases, there was a span of 10 bases. Germline CDR1 and CDR2: DFQATT and SNEGSKA (reference sequence). The CDR3 nucleotides are TGCAGTGCTAGAGGGGGGGAGCCCTCCTACGAGCAGTACTTC. Amino acid sequence: CSARGGEPSYEQYF.

J is TRBJ1-2 and V is TRBV29-1, with D possibly being TRBD1 (5 bases). Germline-derived CDR1 and CDR2 are SQVTM and ANQGSEA. The CDR3 has 11 amino acids. V was shortened by 7 bases and J by 3 bases, with 9 bases between the two germline ends. The CDR3 loop is CSAQGDYGYTF. CDR3 nucleotides: TGCAGCGCCCAGGGTGACTATGGCTACACCTTC.

The rearrangement uses TRBV18 and TRBJ2-1; tentatively, D is TRBD2 (6 bases). With 4 bases removed from V and 0 bases from J, the gap between germline ends came to 13 bases. CDR1 and CDR2 (germline): KGHSH, LQKENI. The CDR3 sequence is 16 residues long. The CDR3 sequence: CASSLLAASSYNEQFF. CDR3 coding DNA: TGTGCCAGCTCACTTTTAGCGGCGAGCTCCTACAATGAGCAGTTCTTC. Variable domain in full (rest from reference TRBV18 and TRBJ2-1): NAGVMQNPRHLVRRRGQEARLRCSPMKGHSHVYWYRQLPEEGLKFMVYLQKENIIDESGMPKERFSAEFPKEGPSILRIQQVVRGDSAAYFCASSLLAASSYNEQFFGPGTRLTVL.

This clonotype was seen at least ten times. V gene TRBV7-8 combines with J gene TRBJ2-1, with 7 positions matching TRBD2. This CDR3 is 19 amino acids long. V shed 5 bases and J 7 bases; nucleotides not matched to a gene: 23. Germline CDR1 SGHVS, CDR2 FQNEAQ. CDR3 sequence reads: CASSHLGTTSIGLGNEQFF. The CDR3 DNA follows: TGTGCCAGCAGCCACTTAGGGACTACCTCAATAGGTTTGGGGAATGAGCAGTTCTTC.

V and J are TRBV5-4 and TRBJ2-2; 8 bases are a match to TRBD1. Germline loops: CDR1 SGHNT, CDR2 YYREEE (reference sequence). This CDR3 spans 16 amino acids. Trimming removed 4 bases from V and 0 bases from J; junction bases left unmatched: 5. The CDR3 region is CASSPRGPANTGELFF. The CDR3 DNA follows: TGTGCCAGCAGCCCCAGGGGGCCCGCGAACACCGGGGAGCTGTTTTTT.

Many counts were recorded for this clonotype. The CDR3 DNA reads as TGTGCCAGCAATTCTGTCCGGACCCGGGCCCGGGAGACCCAGTACTTC. It codes for CASNSVRTRARETQYF. The V gene is TRBV6-1, the J gene TRBJ2-5; D unclear. Germline V gene sequence: CDR1 MNHNS, CDR2 SASEGT. V dropped 7 bases and J dropped 5 bases, with 23 bases sitting between them. The CDR3 sequence is 16 residues long.

This clonotype was detected ten times or more. This chain uses TRBV6-5 with TRBJ2-3, with TRBD1 as a possible D gene (5 bases). V was pared by 2 bases and J by 1 base, with 10 bases between. Germline V gene lookup returns CDR1 MNHEY and CDR2 SVGAGI. This CDR3 has 15 residues. This CDR3 reads CASSYAEGGTDTQYF. Written as DNA, the CDR3 is TGTGCCAGCAGTTACGCGGAAGGGGGCACAGATACGCAGTATTTT.

This clonotype was counted at least ten times. The chain recombines TRBV7-2 with TRBJ2-7; no clear D. Germline V gene data show CDR1 as SGHTA and CDR2 as FQGNSA. This CDR3 spans 13 amino acids. The germline V and J ends were trimmed by 5 bases and 3 bases, with 11 bases remaining between them. CDR3 residues: CASSGLQSYEQYF. The CDR3 DNA is TGTGCCAGCAGCGGATTACAGAGCTACGAGCAGTACTTC.

In its sample, this clonotype was seen a few times. The chain uses TRBV27 and TRBJ2-7; D gene unclear. The end of the DNA fits TRBJ2-1 better, so the J call may be wrong. Germline CDR1 and CDR2: MNHEY and SMNVEV (reference sequence). The CDR3 spans 13 residues. The CDR3 sequence: CASSFGPNYEQFF. DNA of the CDR3: TGTGCCAGCAGTTTTGGACCCAACTACGAGCAGTTCTTC.

V usage is TRBV24-1 and J usage is TRBJ2-6, with D perhaps TRBD2 (6 bases). V dropped 3 bases and J dropped 1 base, with 6 bases sitting between them. In germline, CDR1 is KGHDR, CDR2 SFDVKD. The CDR3 is 15 amino acids. CDR3 protein: CATSDAGSGANVLTF. CDR3 nucleotides: TGTGCCACCAGTGATGCGGGGTCTGGGGCCAACGTCCTGACTTTC.

The table lists this clonotype with a few counts. The rearrangement links TRBV6-1 to TRBJ2-1, with TRBD2 identical over 8 bases. V lost 6 bases, J lost 7 bases, and 11 bases stayed unmatched. Germline-derived CDR1 and CDR2 are MNHNS and SASEGT. The CDR3 is 15 amino acids. CDR3 coding DNA: TGTGCCAGCAGGGCCCGGCTAGCGGGTAGGAATGAGCAGTTCTTC. Translating it yields CASRARLAGRNEQFF.

The chain has TRBV27 and TRBJ2-7; possible D gene TRBD2, 5 bases. The CDR3 contains 14 residues. V was clipped by 4 bases and J by 2 bases, with 12 bases between them. Germline V gene lookup returns CDR1 MNHEY and CDR2 SMNVEV (reference sequence). The DNA of the CDR3 is TGTGCCAGCAGTTCGGACTTTAGAACCTACGAGCAGTACTTC. As protein: CASSSDFRTYEQYF.

This clonotype came up many times. The rearrangement uses TRBV20-1 and TRBJ2-5; 12 nucleotides align to TRBD2. Trimming took 1 base from V and 5 from J; bases not matched to a gene: 8. CDR3 length equals 16 residues. CDR1 and CDR2 (germline): DFQATT, SNEGSKA (reference sequence). The CDR3, as DNA: TGCAGTGCTAGAGGGTCGAGACTAGCGGGAGCGGAGACCCAGTACTTC. This codes for CSARGSRLAGAETQYF.

In nucleotides, the CDR3 is TGTGCCAGCAGCTTGTTCACCGGGGAGCTGTTTTTT. The encoded protein is CASSLFTGELFF. This chain connects TRBV7-9 to TRBJ2-2; D gene uncertain. Germline loops: CDR1 SEHNR, CDR2 FQNEAQ (reference sequence). CDR3 length equals 12 residues. V dropped 3 bases and J dropped 4 bases, with 3 bases sitting between them.

This clonotype was counted at least ten times. The V gene is TRBV4-1, the J gene TRBJ2-1; 7 nucleotides line up with TRBD2. Unmatched junction bases numbered 8, after V lost 0 bases and J lost 0 bases. In germline, CDR1 is MGHRA, CDR2 YSYEKL. CDR3 size: 18 residues. CDR3 sequence reads: CASSQETSSRYSYNEQFF. The CDR3, as DNA: TGCGCCAGCAGCCAAGAGACTAGCAGTCGTTACTCCTACAATGAGCAGTTCTTC.

This clonotype was seen many times. This chain joins TRBV15 and TRBJ2-1; 7 nucleotides match TRBD2. CDR3 length: 17 residues. J lost 9 bases, V lost 1 base, and 15 bases had no gene match. The germline V gene has CDR1 LNHNV and CDR2 YYDKDF (reference sequence). The CDR3, as DNA: TGTGCCACCAGCAGAGGAGTTTCTAGCGGTCCTCGGGGTGAGCAGTTCTTC. Translated: CATSRGVSSGPRGEQFF.

This clonotype was detected a few times. The rearrangement links TRBV19 to TRBJ2-1; TRBD1 matches at 7 bases. The CDR3 consists of 14 residues. Trimming cost V 10 bases and J 0 bases; bases outside gene matches: 6. The V gene's germline CDR1 is LNHDA and CDR2 SQIVND (reference sequence). CDR3 protein: CATRRDSSYNEQFF. CDR3 nucleotides: TGTGCCACAAGAAGGGACAGCTCCTACAATGAGCAGTTCTTC. The whole variable domain, filled in from reference TRBV19 and TRBJ2-1, reads DGGITQSPKYLFRKEGQNVTLSCEQNLNHDAMYWYRQDPGQGLRLIYYSQIVNDFQKGDIAEGYSVSREKKESFPLTVTSAQKNPTAFYLCATRRDSSYNEQFFGPGTRLTVL.

The gene calls are TRBV20-1 and TRBJ2-1, with TRBD1 matching over 10 bases. The germline V gene has CDR1 DFQATT and CDR2 SNEGSKA (reference sequence). V gave up 2 bases and J gave up 12 bases; unmatched junction bases: 10. This CDR3 is 14 amino acids long. This chain's CDR3 is CSARLTGTGEVQFF. The CDR3 bases are TGCAGTGCTAGACTTACCGGGACAGGGGAAGTGCAGTTCTTC.